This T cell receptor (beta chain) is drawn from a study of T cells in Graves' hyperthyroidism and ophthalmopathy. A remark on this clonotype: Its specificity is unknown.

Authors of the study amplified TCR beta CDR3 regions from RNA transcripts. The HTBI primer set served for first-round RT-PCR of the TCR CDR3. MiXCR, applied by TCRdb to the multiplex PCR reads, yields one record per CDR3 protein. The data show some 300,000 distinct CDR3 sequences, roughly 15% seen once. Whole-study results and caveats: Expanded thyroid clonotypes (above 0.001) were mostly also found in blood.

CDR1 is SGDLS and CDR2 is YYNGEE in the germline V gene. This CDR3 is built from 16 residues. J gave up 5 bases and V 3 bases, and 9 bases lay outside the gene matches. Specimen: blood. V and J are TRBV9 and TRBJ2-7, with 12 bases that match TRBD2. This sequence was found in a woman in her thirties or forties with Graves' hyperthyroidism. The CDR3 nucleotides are TGTGCCAGCAGCGGCGCAGGGACTAGCGGGTACAACGAGCAGTACTTC. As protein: CASSGAGTSGYNEQYF.